This TCR beta chain appears in the sequencing data of a study of human T cells and chemical hapten exposure. Looking at the study overall: Investigators sensitized about 2 cm by about 2 cm of upper inner arm skin with 2% DPC. For the roughly 26-week duration of the study, patients were given weekly doses of diphenylcyclopropenone on the scalp. Study-level findings and limits: TCRs above 1 in 1000 frequency did not change with DPC sensitization. Higher patch test scores went with higher counts of PT1 expanded TCRs.

MiXCR, applied by TCRdb to the RACE reads, yields one record per CDR3 protein. Of approximately 110,000 distinct CDR3 sequences listed, roughly a tenth are singletons. Described time point: patch test 2, 6 weeks after DPC sensitization. The treatment here: therapeutic diphenylcyclopropenone sensitization with weekly scalp DPC. In regard to this clonotype: The target antigen is unknown.

The germline V gene encodes CDR1 SQVTM and CDR2 ANQGSEA. This CDR3 spans 12 amino acids. Trimming took 4 bases from V and 9 from J; bases not matched to a gene: 6. Sample: whole blood, taken in connection with sensitization to the hapten diphenylcyclopropenone (DPC). The chain has TRBV29-1 and TRBJ2-7; 10 bases map to TRBD1. The receptor comes from a woman aged 40 to 50 with alopecia areata. Some clones in this sample may be carry-over from other donors' samples. CDR3 DNA sequence: TGCAGCGTTGGGGGACAGGGGTATGGGCAGTACTTC. This encodes CSVGGQGYGQYF.